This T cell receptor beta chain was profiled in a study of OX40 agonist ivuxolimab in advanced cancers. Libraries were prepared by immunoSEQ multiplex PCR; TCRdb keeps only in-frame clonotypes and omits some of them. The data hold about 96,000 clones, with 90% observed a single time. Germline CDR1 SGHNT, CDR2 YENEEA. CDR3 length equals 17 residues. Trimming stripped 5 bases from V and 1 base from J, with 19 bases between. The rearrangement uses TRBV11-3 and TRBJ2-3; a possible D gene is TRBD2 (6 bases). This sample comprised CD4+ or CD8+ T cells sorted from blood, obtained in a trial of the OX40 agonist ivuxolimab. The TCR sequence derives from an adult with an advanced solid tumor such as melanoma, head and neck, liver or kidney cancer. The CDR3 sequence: CASSGRLVASGTDTQYF. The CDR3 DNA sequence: TGTGCCAGCAGCGGCAGACTGGTGGCTAGCGGCACAGATACGCAGTATTTT.